This entry describes one T cell receptor beta chain. Germline assignment: CDR1 DFQATT and CDR2 SNEGSKA (reference sequence). Trimming left V 6 bases short and J 5 bases short, with 12 bases between. This CDR3 has 12 residues. The data are from a study of T-cell memory formation after mild COVID-19. MiXCR, applied by TCRdb to the 5' RACE reads, yields one record per CDR3 protein. The table shows just under 150,000 distinct CDR3 sequences, with less than 20% occurring only once. Source material: PBMCs or a T cell subset sorted from them (not recorded which). The rearrangement links TRBV20-1 to TRBJ2-3; tentative D call: TRBD1 (6 bases). The TCR originated in an adult woman who had mild COVID-19 (a few samples of this study predate the infection). Cell type and time point are not known. CDR3 DNA: TGCAGTGCCTTGGGGGCCAAAGATACGCAGTATTTT. It encodes CSALGAKDTQYF.